Presented here are 6 T cell receptor beta chains from one specimen sequenced in a study of shared T cell receptors in the human thymus. Repertoires were generated with immunoSEQ multiplex PCR, while TCRdb's copy carries only in-frame clones and drops some. The profile shows over 350,000 clones, approximately 95% of them singletons. Source material: thymocytes. The receptors stem from a human donor.

Remarks on this clone: At one end the junction does not follow the germline gene, possibly because of a read error. The J gene is TRBJ2-5, the V gene TRBV5-6; maybe TRBD2 (7 bases). The CDR3 runs to 17 residues. Germline V CDR1 and CDR2: SGHDT, YYEEEE. DNA for the CDR3: TGTGTCAGCAGCTTGGCGGTGGGGGGGCCGGTTTTAGAGACCCAGTACTTC. Protein product: CVSSLAVGGPVLETQYF.

The chain has TRBV6-8 and TRBJ2-5, with 7 bases fitting TRBD1. The V and J ends lost 2 bases and 2 bases, in that order; junction bases with no gene match: 8. CDR1 is MNHGY, CDR2 SAAAGT, per germline. This CDR3 is 16 amino acids long. CDR3 in DNA: TGTGCCAGCAGTTACCATCCTCCGGACAGGCAAGAGACCCAGTACTTC. This codes for CASSYHPPDRQETQYF.

This clone was detected only once. This chain links TRBV7-6 with TRBJ2-7, with TRBD1 as a possible D gene (6 bases). The CDR3 spans 18 residues. The germline gives CDR1 SGHVS, CDR2 FNYEAQ. V dropped 1 base and J dropped 6 bases, with 25 bases sitting between them. DNA for the CDR3: TGTGCCAGCAGCTTAGAGTTGGGCAAGAAGGGGCAGGGGCGCGAGCAGTACTTC. This sequence encodes CASSLELGKKGQGREQYF.

The chain carries TRBV28 and TRBJ1-4, with 9 bases identical to TRBD1. Germline V lookup: CDR1 MDHEN, CDR2 SYDVKM. The CDR3 spans 15 residues. J gave up 7 bases and V 6 bases, and 9 bases lay outside the gene matches. Here the CDR3 DNA reads TGTGCCAGCAGAACCGGGACAGGGAGTTTTGAAAAACTGTTTTTT. Amino acids: CASRTGTGSFEKLFF.

The V call is TRBV6-1, the J call TRBJ2-2, with a tentative D call TRBD2 (6 bases). V was clipped by 1 base and J by 4 bases, with 13 bases between them. The CDR3 loop spans 16 amino acids. Germline V gene sequence: CDR1 MNHNS, CDR2 SASEGT. The CDR3 sequence: CASSEGRGHSTGELFF. The CDR3 DNA follows: TGTGCCAGCAGTGAAGGGAGGGGTCATAGCACCGGGGAGCTGTTTTTT.

This rearrangement joins TRBV27 to TRBJ2-7; D tentatively reads TRBD1 or TRBD2 (6 bases each). From germline, CDR1 is MNHEY and CDR2 SMNVEV (reference sequence). The CDR3 covers 15 residues. Deletions cut 4 bases from V and 4 bases from J, with 17 bases between. The CDR3 bases are TGTGCCAGCAGTTCCGCGGGACAAGAACCTTACGAGCAGTACTTC. Translated, it gives CASSSAGQEPYEQYF.